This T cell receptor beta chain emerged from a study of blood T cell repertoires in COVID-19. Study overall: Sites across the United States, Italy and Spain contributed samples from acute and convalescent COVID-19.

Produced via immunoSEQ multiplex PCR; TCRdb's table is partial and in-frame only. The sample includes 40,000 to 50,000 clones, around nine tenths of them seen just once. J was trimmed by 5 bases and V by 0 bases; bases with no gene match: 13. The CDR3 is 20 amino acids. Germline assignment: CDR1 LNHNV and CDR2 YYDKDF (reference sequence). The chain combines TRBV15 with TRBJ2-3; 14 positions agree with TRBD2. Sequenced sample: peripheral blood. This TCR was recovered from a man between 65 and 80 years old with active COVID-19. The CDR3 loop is CATSRDWVISGTSGRDTQYF. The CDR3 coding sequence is TGTGCCACCAGCAGAGATTGGGTCATCTCCGGGACTAGCGGGAGAGATACGCAGTATTTT. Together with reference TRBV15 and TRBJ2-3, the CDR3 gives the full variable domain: DAMVIQNPRYQVTQFGKPVTLSCSQTLNHNVMYWYQQKSSQAPKLLFHYYDKDFNNEADTPDNFQSRRPNTSFCFLDIRSPGLGDTAMYLCATSRDWVISGTSGRDTQYFGPGTRLTVL.